A few counts support the clone carrying this T cell receptor (beta chain). Data came from immunoSEQ multiplex PCR; TCRdb stores just in-frame clones and leaves some out. The table includes several thousand clones, just over 75% detected once. This record belongs to a study of immune evolution from preneoplasia to lung adenocarcinoma. Germline V gene data show CDR1 as MGHDK and CDR2 as SYGVNS. The CDR3 extends over 16 amino acids. Trimming took off 3 bases at V and 0 bases at J, with 12 bases between the two ends. The specimen was FFPE adjacent normal lung tissue. The V call is TRBV25-1, the J call TRBJ2-1; a weak D match, TRBD2 (5 bases). This clonotype was obtained from a person in their sixties or seventies with lung adenocarcinoma. The CDR3 loop is CASSDTETTSYNEQFF. CDR3 in DNA: TGTGCCAGCAGTGACACGGAGACTACCTCCTACAATGAGCAGTTCTTC. Looking up the rest from reference TRBV25-1 and TRBJ2-1 gives the full variable domain: EADIYQTPRYLVIGTGKKITLECSQTMGHDKMYWYQQDPGMELHLIHYSYGVNSTEKGDLSSESTVSRIRTEHFPLTLESARPSHTSQYLCASSDTETTSYNEQFFGPGTRLTVL.